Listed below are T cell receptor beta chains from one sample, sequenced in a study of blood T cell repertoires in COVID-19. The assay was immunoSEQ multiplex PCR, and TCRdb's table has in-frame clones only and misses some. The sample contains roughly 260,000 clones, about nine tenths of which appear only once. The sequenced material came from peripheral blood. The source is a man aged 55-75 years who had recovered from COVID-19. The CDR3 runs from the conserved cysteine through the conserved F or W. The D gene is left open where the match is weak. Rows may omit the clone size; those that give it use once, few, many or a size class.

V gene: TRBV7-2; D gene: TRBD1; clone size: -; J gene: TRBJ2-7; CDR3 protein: CASGRPGQVYEQYF; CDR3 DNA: TGTGCCAGCGGTCGACCGGGACAGGTCTACGAGCAGTACTTC
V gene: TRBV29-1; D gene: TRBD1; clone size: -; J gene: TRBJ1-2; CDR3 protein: CSAPGQGAYGYTF; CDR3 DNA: TGCAGCGCCCCGGGACAGGGGGCCTATGGCTACACCTTC
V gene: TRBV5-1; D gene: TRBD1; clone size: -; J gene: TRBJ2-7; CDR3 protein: CASGLGTGGLDEQYF; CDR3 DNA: TGCGCCAGCGGGCTTGGGACAGGGGGCTTAGACGAGCAGTACTTC
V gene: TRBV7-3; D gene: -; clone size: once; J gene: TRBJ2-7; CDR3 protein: CASSPFPPSGGTHYEQYF; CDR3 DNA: TGTGCCAGCAGCCCCTTTCCTCCCTCAGGGGGGACCCACTACGAGCAGTACTTC
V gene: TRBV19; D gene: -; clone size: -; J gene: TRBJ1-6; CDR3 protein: CASSGGGTSSYNSPLHF; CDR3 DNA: TGTGCCAGCTCGGGGGGGGGCACGAGCTCCTATAATTCACCCCTCCACTTT
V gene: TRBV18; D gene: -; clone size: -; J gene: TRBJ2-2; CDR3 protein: CASSPPAGLAGELFF; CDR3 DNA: TGTGCCAGCTCACCACCGGCAGGGCTCGCCGGGGAGCTGTTTTTT
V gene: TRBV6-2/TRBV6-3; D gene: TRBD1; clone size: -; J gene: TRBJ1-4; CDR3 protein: CASSYLKTGAEKLFF; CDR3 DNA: TGTGCCAGCAGTTACCTTAAAACAGGGGCTGAAAAACTGTTTTTT
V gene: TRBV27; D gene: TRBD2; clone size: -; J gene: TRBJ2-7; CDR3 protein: CASSMGGAYEQYF; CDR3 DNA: TGTGCCAGCAGTATGGGGGGGGCCTACGAGCAGTACTTC
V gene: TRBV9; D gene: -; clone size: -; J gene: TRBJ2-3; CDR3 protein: CASSVATRGDFRTDTQYF; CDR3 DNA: TGTGCCAGCAGCGTAGCTACAAGGGGCGACTTTCGCACAGATACGCAGTATTTT
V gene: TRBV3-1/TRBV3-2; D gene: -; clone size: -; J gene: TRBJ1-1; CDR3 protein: CASRSKTEAFF; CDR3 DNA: TGTGCCAGCAGGTCAAAAACTGAAGCTTTCTTT
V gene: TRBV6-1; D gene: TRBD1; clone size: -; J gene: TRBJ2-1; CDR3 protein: CASSEGGQQFHEQFF; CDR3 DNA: TGTGCCAGCAGTGAAGGGGGACAGCAGTTCCATGAGCAGTTCTTC
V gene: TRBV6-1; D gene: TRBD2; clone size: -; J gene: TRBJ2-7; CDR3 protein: CASSAYQRGGSYEQYF; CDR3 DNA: TGTGCCAGCAGTGCCTACCAGCGGGGGGGCTCCTACGAGCAGTACTTC
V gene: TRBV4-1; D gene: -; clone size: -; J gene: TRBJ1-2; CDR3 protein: CASSLSGAYGYTF; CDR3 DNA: TGCGCCAGCAGCCTAAGTGGGGCCTATGGCTACACCTTC
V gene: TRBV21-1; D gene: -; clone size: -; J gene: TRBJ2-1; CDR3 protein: CASSPRGQLQNEQFF; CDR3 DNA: TGTGCCAGCAGCCCCAGGGGCCAGCTTCAAAATGAGCAGTTCTTC
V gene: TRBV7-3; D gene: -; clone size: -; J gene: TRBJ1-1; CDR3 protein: CASSLLGHNTEAFF; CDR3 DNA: TGTGCCAGCAGCTTGTTGGGACATAACACTGAAGCTTTCTTT
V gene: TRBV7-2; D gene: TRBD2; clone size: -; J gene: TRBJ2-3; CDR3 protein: CASSSPKERGGITDTQYF; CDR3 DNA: TGTGCCAGCAGCTCCCCAAAGGAGCGGGGGGGGATCACAGATACGCAGTATTTT
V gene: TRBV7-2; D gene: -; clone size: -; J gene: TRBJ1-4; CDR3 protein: CASGAGSTNEKLFF; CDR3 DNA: TGTGCCAGCGGGGCAGGATCAACTAATGAAAAACTGTTTTTT
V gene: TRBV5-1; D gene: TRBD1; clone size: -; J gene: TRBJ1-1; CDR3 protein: CASSLDDRETAEAFF; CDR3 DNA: TGCGCCAGCAGCTTGGATGACAGGGAGACGGCTGAAGCTTTCTTT
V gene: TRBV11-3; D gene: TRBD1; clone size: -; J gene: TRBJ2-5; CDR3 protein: CASSSYDRGETQYF; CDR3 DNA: TGTGCCAGCAGCTCCTATGACAGGGGGGAGACCCAGTACTTC
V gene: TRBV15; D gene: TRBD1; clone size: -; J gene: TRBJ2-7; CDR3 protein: CATSGTGSSYEQYF; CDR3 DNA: TGTGCCACCAGCGGGACAGGATCGTCCTACGAGCAGTACTTC
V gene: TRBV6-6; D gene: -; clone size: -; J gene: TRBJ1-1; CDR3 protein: CASSRSTPGTTAMNTEAFF; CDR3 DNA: TGTGCCAGCAGTCGATCTACCCCGGGGACAACCGCGATGAACACTGAAGCTTTCTTT
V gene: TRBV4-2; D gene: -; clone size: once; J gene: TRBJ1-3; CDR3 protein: CASSQDLAATGNTIYF; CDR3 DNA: TGTGCCAGCAGCCAAGATCTGGCGGCAACTGGAAACACCATATATTTT
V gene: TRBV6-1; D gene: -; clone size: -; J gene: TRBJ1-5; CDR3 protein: CASSEVYSNQPQHF; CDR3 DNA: TGTGCCAGCAGTGAAGTATATAGCAATCAGCCCCAGCATTTT
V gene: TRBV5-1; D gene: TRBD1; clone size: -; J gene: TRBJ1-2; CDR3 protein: CASRTGGGGYTF; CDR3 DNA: TGCGCCAGCAGAACAGGGGGCGGAGGCTACACCTTC
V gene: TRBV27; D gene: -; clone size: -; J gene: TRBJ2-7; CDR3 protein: CASSEEGGLLYEQYF; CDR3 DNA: TGTGCCAGCAGCGAGGAGGGAGGATTGTTATACGAGCAGTACTTC
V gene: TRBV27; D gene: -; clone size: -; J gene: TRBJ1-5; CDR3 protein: CASSLSKTGKYSNQPQHF; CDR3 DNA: TGTGCCAGCAGTTTATCGAAGACAGGAAAGTATAGCAATCAGCCCCAGCATTTT
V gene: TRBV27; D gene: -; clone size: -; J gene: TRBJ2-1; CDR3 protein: CASHERGHNNEQFF; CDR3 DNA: TGTGCCAGCCACGAACGGGGACACAACAATGAGCAGTTCTTC
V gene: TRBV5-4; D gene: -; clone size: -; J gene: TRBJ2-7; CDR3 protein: CASSPPGVMRYEQYF; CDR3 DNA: TGTGCCAGCAGCCCCCCAGGGGTAATGAGATACGAGCAGTACTTC
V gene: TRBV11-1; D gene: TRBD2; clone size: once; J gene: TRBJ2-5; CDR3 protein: CASSRTSGVVGETQYF; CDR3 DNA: TGTGCCAGCAGCAGGACTAGCGGGGTAGTCGGTGAGACCCAGTACTTC
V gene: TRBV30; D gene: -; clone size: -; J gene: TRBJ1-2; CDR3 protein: CAWSVQINYGYTF; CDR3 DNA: TGTGCCTGGAGTGTACAGATTAACTATGGCTACACCTTC
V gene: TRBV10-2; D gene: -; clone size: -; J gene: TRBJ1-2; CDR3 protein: CASSREEYGYTF; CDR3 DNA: TGCGCCAGCAGTCGGGAGGAATATGGCTACACCTTC
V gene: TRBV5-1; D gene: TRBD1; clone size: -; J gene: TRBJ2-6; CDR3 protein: CASSLITGVYSGANVLTF; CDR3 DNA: TGCGCCAGCAGCTTGATCACAGGGGTCTACTCTGGGGCCAACGTCCTGACTTTC
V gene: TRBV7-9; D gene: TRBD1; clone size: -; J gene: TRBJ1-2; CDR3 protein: CASSLRETGGSYGYTF; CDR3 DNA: TGTGCCAGCAGCTTACGCGAGACAGGGGGCTCCTATGGCTACACCTTC
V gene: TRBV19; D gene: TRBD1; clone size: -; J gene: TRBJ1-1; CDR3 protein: CASSPGQGVTEAFF; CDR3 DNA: TGTGCCAGTAGCCCGGGACAGGGGGTAACTGAAGCTTTCTTT
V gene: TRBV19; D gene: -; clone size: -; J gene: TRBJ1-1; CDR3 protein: CASSPGGFVPPFF; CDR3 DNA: TGTGCCAGTAGCCCGGGAGGGTTCGTTCCCCCTTTCTTT
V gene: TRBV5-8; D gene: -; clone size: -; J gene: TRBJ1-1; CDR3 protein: CASSSGLLYTEAFF; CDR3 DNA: TGTGCCAGCAGCTCCGGGTTACTCTACACTGAAGCTTTCTTT
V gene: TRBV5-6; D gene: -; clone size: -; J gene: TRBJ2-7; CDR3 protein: CASSLPTAYEQYF; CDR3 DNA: TGTGCCAGCAGCCTGCCCACAGCCTACGAGCAGTACTTC
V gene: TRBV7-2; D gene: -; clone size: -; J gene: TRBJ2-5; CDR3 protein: CASSQDYGETQYF; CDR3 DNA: TGTGCCAGCAGCCAAGACTATGGAGAGACCCAGTACTTC
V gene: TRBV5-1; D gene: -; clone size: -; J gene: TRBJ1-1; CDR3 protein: CASSLGRVEAFF; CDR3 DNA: TGCGCCAGCAGCTTGGGGCGGGTTGAAGCTTTCTTT
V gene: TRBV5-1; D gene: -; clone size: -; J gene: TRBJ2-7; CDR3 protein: CASSLAIGEFYEQYF; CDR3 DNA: TGCGCCAGCAGCTTGGCTATTGGAGAATTCTACGAGCAGTACTTC
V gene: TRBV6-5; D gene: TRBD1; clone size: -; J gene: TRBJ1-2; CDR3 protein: CASSYRQGGESYTF; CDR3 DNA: TGTGCCAGCAGTTACCGACAGGGTGGGGAAAGCTACACCTTC
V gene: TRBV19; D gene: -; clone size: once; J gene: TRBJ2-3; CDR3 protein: CASRSGPSTDTQYF; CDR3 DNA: TGTGCCAGTAGAAGCGGACCGAGCACAGATACGCAGTATTTT